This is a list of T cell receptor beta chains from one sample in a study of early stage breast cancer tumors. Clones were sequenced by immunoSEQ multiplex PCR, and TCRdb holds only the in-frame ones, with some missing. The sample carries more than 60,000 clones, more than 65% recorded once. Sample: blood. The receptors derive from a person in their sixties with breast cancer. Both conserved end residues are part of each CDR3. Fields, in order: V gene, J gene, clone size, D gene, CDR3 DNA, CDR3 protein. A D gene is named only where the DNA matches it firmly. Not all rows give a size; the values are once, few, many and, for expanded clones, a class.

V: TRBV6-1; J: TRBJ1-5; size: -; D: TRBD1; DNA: TGTGCCAGCAGTGCTAACCAGGGGGAGCCCCAGCATTTT; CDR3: CASSANQGEPQHF
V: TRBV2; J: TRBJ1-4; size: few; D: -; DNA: TGTGCCAGCAGTCCAGGGTGGCAGCCCGGGCATGAAAAACTGTTTTTT; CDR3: CASSPGWQPGHEKLFF
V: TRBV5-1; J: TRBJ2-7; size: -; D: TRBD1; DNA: TGCGCCAGCAGCACCGGCGGACAGGGCTCCTACGAGCAGTACTTC; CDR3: CASSTGGQGSYEQYF
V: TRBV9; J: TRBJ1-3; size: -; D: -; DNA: TGTGCCAGCAGCGTAGGCCCGGTAGGGTTCGGAAACACCATATATTTT; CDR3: CASSVGPVGFGNTIYF
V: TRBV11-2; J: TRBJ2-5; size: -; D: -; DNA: TGTGCCAGCAGCAGAGGCAACCAAGAGACCCAGTACTTC; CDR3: CASSRGNQETQYF
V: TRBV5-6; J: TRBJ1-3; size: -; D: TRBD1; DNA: TGTGCCAGCACATTTCGGGCAGGGGGCTTTGGAAACACCATATATTTT; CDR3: CASTFRAGGFGNTIYF
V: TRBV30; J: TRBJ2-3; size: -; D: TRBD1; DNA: TGTGCCTGGAGCCTCGGGGAGACAGGGGCAGATACGCAGTATTTT; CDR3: CAWSLGETGADTQYF
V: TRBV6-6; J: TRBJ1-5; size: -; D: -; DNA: TGTGCCAGCAGTTCAGCAGGGTTAGAGCAGCCCCAGCATTTT; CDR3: CASSSAGLEQPQHF
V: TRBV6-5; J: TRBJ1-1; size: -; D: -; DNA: TGTGCCAGCACTACGGGGGGACGGAACACTGAAGCTTTCTTT; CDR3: CASTTGGRNTEAFF
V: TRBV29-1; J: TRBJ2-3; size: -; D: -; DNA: TGCAGCGTTGAAGAAGGGGGAGATACGCAGTATTTT; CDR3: CSVEEGGDTQYF
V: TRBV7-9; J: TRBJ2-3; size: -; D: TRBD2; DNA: TGTGCCAGCAGCCTCCCCACTAGCGGGTTAAGCACAGATACGCAGTATTTT; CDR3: CASSLPTSGLSTDTQYF
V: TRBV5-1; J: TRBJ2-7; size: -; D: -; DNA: TGCGCCAGCAGGCCGATTGGCAGGGGCTACGAGCAGTACTTC; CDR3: CASRPIGRGYEQYF
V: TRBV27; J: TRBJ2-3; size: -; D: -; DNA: TGTGCCAGCAGTTTTCAGGGGGGGTCGCGCGTGGATACGCAGTATTTT; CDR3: CASSFQGGSRVDTQYF
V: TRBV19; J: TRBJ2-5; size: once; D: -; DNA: TGTGCCAGTAGTGTTAGCGGGACAGGCGTGTGGGAGACCCAGTACTTC; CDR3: CASSVSGTGVWETQYF
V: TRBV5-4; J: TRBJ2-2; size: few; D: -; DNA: TGTGCCAGCAGCTTCGGGAGCGGAGCGAACACCGGGGAGCTGTTTTTT; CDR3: CASSFGSGANTGELFF
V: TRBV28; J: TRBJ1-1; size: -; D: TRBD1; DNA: TGTGCCAGCAGTTTCACAGGGGTTAACACTGAAGCTTTCTTT; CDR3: CASSFTGVNTEAFF
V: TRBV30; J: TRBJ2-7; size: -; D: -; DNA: TGTGCCTGGAGTGTTATAGGCTACGAGCAGTACTTC; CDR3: CAWSVIGYEQYF
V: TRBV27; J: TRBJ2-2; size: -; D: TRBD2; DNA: TGTGCCAGCAGTTCCTTGAGGAGCGGGGGTACCGGGGAGCTGTTTTTT; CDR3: CASSSLRSGGTGELFF
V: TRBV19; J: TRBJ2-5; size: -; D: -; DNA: TGTGCCAGTAGTATAGATACGATGGGCCAAGAGACCCAGTACTTC; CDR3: CASSIDTMGQETQYF
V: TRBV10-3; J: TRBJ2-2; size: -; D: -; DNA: TGTGCCATCAGTGACCCGACCTTACCCAACAGGGGGGGGCGCACCGGGGAGCTGTTTTTT; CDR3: CAISDPTLPNRGGRTGELFF
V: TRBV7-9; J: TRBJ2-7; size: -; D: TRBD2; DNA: TGTGCCAGCGCGGGGGGACTCGAGCAGTACTTC; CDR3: CASAGGLEQYF
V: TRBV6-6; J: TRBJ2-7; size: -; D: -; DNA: TGTGCCAGCGCAGGACAGAGCTCCTACGAGCAGTACTTC; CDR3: CASAGQSSYEQYF
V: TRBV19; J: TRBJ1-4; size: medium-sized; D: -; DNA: TGTGCCAGTAGTCACTACCTTAATGAAAAACTGTTTTTT; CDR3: CASSHYLNEKLFF
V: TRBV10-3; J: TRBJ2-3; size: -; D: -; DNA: TGTGCCATCGCTGATGGGGGCACAGATACGCAGTATTTT; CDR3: CAIADGGTDTQYF
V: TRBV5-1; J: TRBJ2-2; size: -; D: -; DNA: TGCGCCAGCAGCGCGGGGGACAGTGGGACCGGGGAGCTGTTTTTT; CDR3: CASSAGDSGTGELFF
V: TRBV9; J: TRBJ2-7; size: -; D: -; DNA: TGTGCCAGCAGCCTGGGGACGCGAAGCTCCTACGAGCAGTACTTC; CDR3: CASSLGTRSSYEQYF
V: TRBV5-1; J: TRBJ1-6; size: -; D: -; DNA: TGCGCCAGCAGAACCGGTGGGCAGGGGTCACCCCTCCACTTT; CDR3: CASRTGGQGSPLHF
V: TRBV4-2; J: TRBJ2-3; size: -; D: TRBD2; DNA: TGTGCCAGCAGTCTATTAGCGGGAGGGCCCGCAGATACGCAGTATTTT; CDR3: CASSLLAGGPADTQYF
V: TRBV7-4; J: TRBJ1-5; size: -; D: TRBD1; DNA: TGTGCCAGCAGCCAGGAGGATGGGACAGGCAATCAGCCCCAGCATTTT; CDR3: CASSQEDGTGNQPQHF
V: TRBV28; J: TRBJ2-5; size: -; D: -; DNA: TGTGCCAGCAGCAGCGACTCCGAAAGTCGGGAGACCCAGTACTTC; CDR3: CASSSDSESRETQYF
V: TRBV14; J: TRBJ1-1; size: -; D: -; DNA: TGTGCCAGCAGCCAAGTAGGGGGGGCTGTCACTGAAGCTTTCTTT; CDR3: CASSQVGGAVTEAFF
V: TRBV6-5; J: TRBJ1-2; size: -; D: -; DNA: TGTGCCAGCAGTCTTGAGGCTCAGAGTGGCTACACCTTC; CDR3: CASSLEAQSGYTF
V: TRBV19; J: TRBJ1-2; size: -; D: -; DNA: TGTGCCAGTAAGCCCAGGACGGGCGGCTACACCTTC; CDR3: CASKPRTGGYTF
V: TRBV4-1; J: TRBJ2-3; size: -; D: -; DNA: TGCGCCAGCAGCCAAGATATGGTCCGGGGCACAGATACGCAGTATTTT; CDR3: CASSQDMVRGTDTQYF
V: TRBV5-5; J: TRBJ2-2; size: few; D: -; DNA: TGTGCCAGCAGCTGGCTGGGCGGGGAGCTGTTTTTT; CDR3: CASSWLGGELFF
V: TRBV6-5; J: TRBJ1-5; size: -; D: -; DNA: TGTGCCAGCAGTCTCTTCGGGGCCAATCAGCCCCAGCATTTT; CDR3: CASSLFGANQPQHF
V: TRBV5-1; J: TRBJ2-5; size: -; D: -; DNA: TGCGCCAGCAGTCCCGTGGGGGAGGAGACCCAGTACTTC; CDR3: CASSPVGEETQYF
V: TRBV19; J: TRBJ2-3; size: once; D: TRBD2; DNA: TGTGCCAGTACTAGCGGCCAACTGACAGATACGCAGTATTTT; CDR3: CASTSGQLTDTQYF
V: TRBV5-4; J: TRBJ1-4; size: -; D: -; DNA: TGTGCCATCGGACGGAGTAATGAAAAACTGTTTTTT; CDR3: CAIGRSNEKLFF
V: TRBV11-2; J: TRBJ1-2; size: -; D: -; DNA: TGTGCCAGCAGCTTAGGGGGGACGTATGGCTACACCTTC; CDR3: CASSLGGTYGYTF
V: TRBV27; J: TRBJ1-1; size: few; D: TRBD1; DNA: TGTGCCAGCAGTGCCTACACAGGGGGGAACACTGAAGCTTTCTTT; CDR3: CASSAYTGGNTEAFF
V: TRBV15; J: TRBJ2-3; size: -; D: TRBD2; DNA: TGTGCCACCAGCAGAGGGATGACTAGCGGGGGAGCAGATACGCAGTATTTT; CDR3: CATSRGMTSGGADTQYF
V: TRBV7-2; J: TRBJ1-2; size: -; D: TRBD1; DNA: TGTGCCAGCAGCTCGAGACAGGGCGAGAGTGGCTACACCTTC; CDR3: CASSSRQGESGYTF
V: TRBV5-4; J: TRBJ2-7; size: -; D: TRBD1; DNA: TGTGCCAGCAGCTTGCAGGGGGCAGGGAACGAGCAGTACTTC; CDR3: CASSLQGAGNEQYF
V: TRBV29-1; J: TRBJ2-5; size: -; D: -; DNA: TGCAGCGCCGGAAAAGGCGACTGGGAGACCCAGTACTTC; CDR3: CSAGKGDWETQYF
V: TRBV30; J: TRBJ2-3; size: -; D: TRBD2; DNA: TGTGCCTGGAGTCATGGGAGGGAGGTATCAGATACGCAGTATTTT; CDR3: CAWSHGREVSDTQYF
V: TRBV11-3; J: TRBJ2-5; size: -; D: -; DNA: TGTGCCAGCAGCTTAAGTTCAGGGACGGAGACCCAGTACTTC; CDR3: CASSLSSGTETQYF